This T cell receptor beta chain emerged from a study of CD8 T cells in Susac syndrome. Looking at the study overall: Among sequenced Susac syndrome patients, more than five had active disease and 8 or 9 were in remission. At blood draw, Susac syndrome patients were therapy-naive, on corticosteroids, or on intravenous immunoglobulin alone.

The T cells that were sequenced for TCR beta were CD8+ and CD4+ cells from blood. Negative isolation was used for CD8+ and CD4+ T cells, and FACS enrichment was applied to TEMRA cells. When the RNA was reverse transcribed, random hexamers were used with an input of 0.5 to 1 ug. TCRdb analysed the immunoSEQ multiplex PCR reads with MiXCR anew, one entry per CDR3 protein. There are about 200,000 distinct CDR3 sequences in the sample; roughly 91% occur only once, and 0.075% to 0.095% lies in the top ten. The ends lost 2 bases at V and 3 bases at J; junction bases unmatched: 5. Germline values: CDR1 LGHDT, CDR2 YNNKEL (reference sequence). The length of the CDR3 is 15 residues.

The V and J genes are TRBV3-1 and TRBJ2-7, with TRBD1 matching 9 bases. The sample consisted of CD4+ T cells from PBMCs. This receptor was taken from a human donor with Susac syndrome. The CDR3 loop is CASSQRGTGRYEQYF. CDR3 sequence (DNA): TGTGCCAGCAGCCAAAGGGGGACAGGGCGCTACGAGCAGTACTTC.